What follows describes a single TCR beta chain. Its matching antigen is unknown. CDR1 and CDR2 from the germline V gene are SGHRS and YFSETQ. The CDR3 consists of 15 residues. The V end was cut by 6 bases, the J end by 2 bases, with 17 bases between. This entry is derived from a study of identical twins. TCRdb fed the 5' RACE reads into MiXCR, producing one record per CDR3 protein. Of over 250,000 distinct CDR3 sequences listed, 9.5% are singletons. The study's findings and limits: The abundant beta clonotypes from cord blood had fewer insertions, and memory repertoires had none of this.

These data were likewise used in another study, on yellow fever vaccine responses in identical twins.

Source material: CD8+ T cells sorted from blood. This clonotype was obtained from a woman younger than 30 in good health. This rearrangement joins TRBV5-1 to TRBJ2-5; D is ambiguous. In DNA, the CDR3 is TGCGCCAGCAAGCTTGGACGGGTAGAGCAAGAGACCCAGTACTTC. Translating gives CASKLGRVEQETQYF.